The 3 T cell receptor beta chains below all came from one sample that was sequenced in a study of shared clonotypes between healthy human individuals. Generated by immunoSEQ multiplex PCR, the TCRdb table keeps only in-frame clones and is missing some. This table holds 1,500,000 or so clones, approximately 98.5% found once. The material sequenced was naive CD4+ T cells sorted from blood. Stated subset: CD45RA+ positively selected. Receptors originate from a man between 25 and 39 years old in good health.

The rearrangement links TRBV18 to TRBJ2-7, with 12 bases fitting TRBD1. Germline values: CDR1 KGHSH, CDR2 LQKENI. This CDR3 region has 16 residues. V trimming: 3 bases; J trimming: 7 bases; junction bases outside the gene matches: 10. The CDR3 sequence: CASSPLPGQGAREQYF. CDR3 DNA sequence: TGTGCCAGCTCACCTCTCCCGGGACAGGGGGCCCGGGAGCAGTACTTC.

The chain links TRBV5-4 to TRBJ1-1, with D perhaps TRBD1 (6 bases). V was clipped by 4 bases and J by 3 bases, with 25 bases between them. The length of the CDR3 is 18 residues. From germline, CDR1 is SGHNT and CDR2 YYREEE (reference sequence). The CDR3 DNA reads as TGTGCCAGCAGCCTGGGGGGCGGGGGACCAAAAGGCCACACTGAAGCTTTCTTT. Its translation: CASSLGGGGPKGHTEAFF.

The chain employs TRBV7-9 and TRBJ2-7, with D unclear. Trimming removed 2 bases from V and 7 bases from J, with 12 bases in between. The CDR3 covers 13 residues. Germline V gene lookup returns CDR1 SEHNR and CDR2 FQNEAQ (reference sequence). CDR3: CASSLYLGREQYF. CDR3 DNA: TGTGCCAGCAGCTTATATCTTGGTCGGGAGCAGTACTTC.